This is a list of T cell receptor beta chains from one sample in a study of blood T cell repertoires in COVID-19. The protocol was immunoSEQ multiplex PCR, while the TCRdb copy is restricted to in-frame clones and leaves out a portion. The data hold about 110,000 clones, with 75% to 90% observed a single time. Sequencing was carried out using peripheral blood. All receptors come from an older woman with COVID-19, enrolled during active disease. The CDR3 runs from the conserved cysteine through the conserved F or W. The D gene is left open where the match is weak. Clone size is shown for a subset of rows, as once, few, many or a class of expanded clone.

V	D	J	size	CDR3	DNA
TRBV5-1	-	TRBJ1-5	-	CASSSPNQPQHF	TGCGCCAGCAGCTCCCCAAATCAGCCCCAGCATTTT
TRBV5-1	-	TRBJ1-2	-	CASTWGQGRNYGYTF	TGCGCCAGCACCTGGGGCCAGGGAAGAAACTATGGCTACACCTTC
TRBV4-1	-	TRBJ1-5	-	CASSQEADSYTQPQHF	TGCGCCAGCAGCCAAGAAGCGGACAGTTACACCCAGCCCCAGCATTTT
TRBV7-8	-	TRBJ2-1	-	CASSLGGLRVGNNEQFF	TGTGCCAGCAGCTTAGGGGGTTTGAGGGTAGGTAACAATGAGCAGTTCTTC
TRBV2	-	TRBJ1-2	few	CASRGYYNYGYTF	TGTGCCAGCAGAGGCTACTATAACTATGGCTACACCTTC
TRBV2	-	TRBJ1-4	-	CATRREVANEKLFF	TGTGCCACACGGAGGGAGGTAGCTAATGAAAAACTGTTTTTT
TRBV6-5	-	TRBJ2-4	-	CASSYSKGDPNIQYF	TGTGCCAGCAGTTACTCGAAGGGGGACCCAAACATTCAGTACTTC
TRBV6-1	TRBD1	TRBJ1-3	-	CASSERTGKRSGNTIYF	TGTGCCAGCAGTGAAAGGACAGGGAAGAGGTCTGGAAACACCATATATTTT
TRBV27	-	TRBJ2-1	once	CASRVGPYNEQFF	TGTGCCAGCAGAGTTGGCCCCTACAATGAGCAGTTCTTC
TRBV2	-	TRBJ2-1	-	CASSEDTNNEQFF	TGTGCCAGCAGTGAAGACACTAACAATGAGCAGTTCTTC
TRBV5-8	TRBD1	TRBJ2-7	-	CASSLPWTGDYEQYF	TGTGCCAGCAGCTTGCCGTGGACAGGGGACTACGAGCAGTACTTC
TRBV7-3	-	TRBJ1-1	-	CASSLAGTDMNTEAFF	TGTGCCAGCAGCTTAGCGGGGACCGACATGAACACTGAAGCTTTCTTT
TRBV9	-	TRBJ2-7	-	CASSVGGGGAYEQYF	TGTGCCAGCAGCGTAGGGGGAGGGGGAGCCTACGAGCAGTACTTC
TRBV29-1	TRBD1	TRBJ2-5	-	CSVAVPGQGSGDQETQYF	TGCAGCGTTGCCGTCCCGGGACAGGGTTCAGGGGACCAAGAGACCCAGTACTTC
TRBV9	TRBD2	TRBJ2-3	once	CASSPRTSGGADTQYF	TGTGCCAGCAGCCCCCGGACTAGCGGGGGGGCAGATACGCAGTATTTT
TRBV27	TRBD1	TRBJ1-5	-	CASSHRAQGGIGNQPQHF	TGTGCCAGCAGCCACAGGGCGCAGGGGGGTATAGGCAATCAGCCCCAGCATTTT
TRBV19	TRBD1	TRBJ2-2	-	CATRKGGSGGSGELFF	TGTGCCACCAGAAAGGGGGGATCAGGGGGCAGCGGGGAGCTGTTTTTT
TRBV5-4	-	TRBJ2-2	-	CASSLAQANTGELFF	TGTGCCAGCAGCTTGGCCCAGGCGAACACCGGGGAGCTGTTTTTT
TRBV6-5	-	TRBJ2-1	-	CASSYSREAEQFF	TGTGCCAGCAGTTACTCCAGGGAAGCTGAGCAGTTCTTC
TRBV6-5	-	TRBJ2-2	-	CASSQNPGTGELFF	TGTGCCAGCAGTCAAAACCCGGGCACCGGGGAGCTGTTTTTT
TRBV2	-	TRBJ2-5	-	CASTWAGLQETQYF	TGTGCCAGCACCTGGGCGGGTCTCCAAGAGACCCAGTACTTC
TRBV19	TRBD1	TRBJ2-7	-	CASRHRDRSSYEQYF	TGTGCCAGTAGGCACCGGGACAGAAGCTCCTACGAGCAGTACTTC
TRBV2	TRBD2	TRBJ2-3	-	CASSGSGGFTDTQYF	TGTGCCAGCAGTGGTTCCGGGGGGTTCACAGATACGCAGTATTTT
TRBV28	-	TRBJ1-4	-	CASSSDNEKLFF	TGTGCCAGCAGTTCAGATAATGAAAAACTGTTTTTT
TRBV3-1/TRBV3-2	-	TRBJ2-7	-	CASSQDRSRAYEQYF	TGTGCCAGCAGCCAAGATCGTAGCAGGGCGTACGAGCAGTACTTC
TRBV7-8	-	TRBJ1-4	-	CASSHTGLRRTTNEKLFF	TGTGCCAGCAGCCACACAGGGTTGCGGCGGACAACTAATGAAAAACTGTTTTTT
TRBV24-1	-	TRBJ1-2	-	CATPVGGAGYTF	TGTGCCACCCCGGTAGGAGGGGCCGGCTACACCTTC
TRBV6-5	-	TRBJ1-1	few	CASSYDTAKGDTEAFF	TGTGCCAGCAGTTACGATACAGCTAAGGGGGACACTGAAGCTTTCTTT
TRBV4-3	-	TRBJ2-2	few	CASSQDAWGQGNTGELFF	TGCGCCAGCAGCCAAGATGCGTGGGGGCAAGGGAACACCGGGGAGCTGTTTTTT
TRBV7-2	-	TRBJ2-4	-	CASSLDPRTARLAKNIQYF	TGTGCCAGCAGCTTAGACCCCCGGACAGCCCGCTTGGCCAAAAACATTCAGTACTTC
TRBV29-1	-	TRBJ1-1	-	CSQEGDGTEAFF	TGCAGCCAGGAGGGTGATGGCACTGAAGCTTTCTTT